Sequencing of this TCR beta chain was carried out in a study of T cells in localized non-small cell lung cancer. J gave up 1 base and V 0 bases, and 7 bases lay outside the gene matches. The CDR3 spans 17 residues. The germline V gene encodes CDR1 LGHNA and CDR2 YNFKEQ. Comment on this clone: The antigen remains unidentified.

General study findings and limits: Detection in adjacent lung was observed for a median roughly 57 of the top 100 tumor clones. Heterogeneity is still possible, as just one tumor region was sequenced. With higher T cell density in blood came longer overall survival.

Produced via immunoSEQ multiplex PCR; TCRdb's table is partial and in-frame only. The sample lists more than 15,000 clones; 70% to 90% were seen once. This clonotype was sampled from a female donor older than 55 with stage III squamous cell lung carcinoma. The sample consisted of peripheral blood, taken before any cancer treatment. The rearrangement uses TRBV4-2 and TRBJ1-1; 8 positions agree with TRBD1. CDR3 sequence: CASSQDLTGTGNTEAFF. The CDR3 region has the DNA TGTGCCAGCAGCCAAGATTTGACCGGGACAGGGAACACTGAAGCTTTCTTT.